This T cell receptor beta chain stems from a study of human T cells and chemical hapten exposure. Study-level points and caveats: Unchanged with DPC sensitization were TCRs above 1 in 1000 frequency.

TCRdb analysed the RACE reads with MiXCR anew, one entry per CDR3 protein. The sample lists more than 150,000 distinct CDR3 sequences, around 30% occurring once. The time point denotes: pre-sensitization, week 0. Treatment in this sample: therapeutic diphenylcyclopropenone sensitization with weekly scalp DPC. Those who donated were patients with alopecia, 18 to 70 years of age, and suitable for DPC. A remark on this clonotype: Its antigen is still unknown.

V gave up 1 base and J gave up 0 bases, with 7 bases separating them. Germline V gives CDR1 LGHDT, CDR2 YNNKEL (reference sequence). The CDR3 covers 15 residues. The receptor was isolated from a woman under 40 with alopecia areata. Some clones in this sample may be carry-over from other donors' samples. The chain combines TRBV3-1 with TRBJ1-5; D remains ambiguous. This specimen was whole blood, taken in connection with sensitization to the hapten diphenylcyclopropenone (DPC). The CDR3 DNA reads as TGTGCCAGCAGCCAAGGTGCAGATAGCAATCAGCCCCAGCATTTT. Translated, it gives CASSQGADSNQPQHF.